The 21 T cell receptor beta chains below were found in one sample sequenced in a study of T cell responses to AZD1222 COVID-19 vaccine. Data came from immunoSEQ multiplex PCR; TCRdb stores just in-frame clones and leaves some out. The data contain 77,000 or so clones, 75% to 95% of them singletons. This specimen was peripheral blood, taken 28 days after the second AZD1222 dose. Receptors originate from an adult who received the AZD1222 COVID-19 vaccine.

The chain is built from TRBV7-2 and TRBJ2-5, with D unclear. The CDR3 totals 12 residues. Looked up from germline, CDR1 is SGHTA and CDR2 is FQGNSA. V dropped 2 bases and J dropped 3 bases, with 4 bases sitting between them. This chain's CDR3 is CASSLWEETQYF. In DNA form, the CDR3 reads TGTGCCAGCAGCTTATGGGAAGAGACCCAGTACTTC.

J is TRBJ2-3 and V is TRBV13; D not resolved. CDR1 is PRHDT, CDR2 FYEKMQ, per germline (reference sequence). Deletions cut 5 bases from V and 6 bases from J, with 12 bases between. The CDR3 loop spans 13 amino acids. As DNA, the CDR3 is TGTGCCAGCAGCCTTCTCGGTCCTGATACGCAGTATTTT. Translation: CASSLLGPDTQYF.

The chain recombines TRBV25-1 with TRBJ1-4; possible D gene TRBD1, 5 bases. Deletions cut 4 bases from V and 0 bases from J, with 6 bases between. CDR3 length equals 14 residues. CDR1 is MGHDK, CDR2 SYGVNS, per germline. In DNA, the CDR3 is TGTGCCAGCAGTGTAGGGGCAACTAATGAAAAACTGTTTTTT. Translation: CASSVGATNEKLFF.

V usage is TRBV7-9 and J usage is TRBJ1-2, with D hard to call. This CDR3 has 17 residues. V was shortened by 5 bases and J by 8 bases, with 27 bases between the two germline ends. Germline values: CDR1 SEHNR, CDR2 FQNEAQ (reference sequence). The DNA for the CDR3 is TGTGCCAGCAGCCCCTCCGCGGGCGGAAGGCAGGTGAGAGGCTACACCTTC. As protein: CASSPSAGGRQVRGYTF.

This clone was counted only a few times. V usage is TRBV19 and J usage is TRBJ1-5; a possible D gene is TRBD1 (6 bases). CDR3 length equals 17 residues. V dropped 7 bases and J dropped 0 bases, with 19 bases sitting between them. Germline CDR1 reads LNHDA; CDR2 reads SQIVND (reference sequence). CDR3 nucleotide sequence: TGTGCCAGTACCTCGGGGGCAGGGCGTAATAGCAATCAGCCCCAGCATTTT. It translates to CASTSGAGRNSNQPQHF.

This chain links TRBV6-1 with TRBJ1-5; 8 bases fit TRBD1. This CDR3 is 14 amino acids long. Germline CDR1 and CDR2: MNHNS and SASEGT. The V gene end was trimmed by 3 bases and the J gene end by 6 bases; junction bases not matched to a gene: 4. The CDR3 bases are TGTGCCAGCAGTGACGCAGGGGGCACTCAGCCCCAGCATTTT. Amino acids: CASSDAGGTQPQHF.

The V gene is TRBV5-6, the J gene TRBJ2-6, with D hard to call. From germline, CDR1 is SGHDT and CDR2 YYEEEE. The germline V and J ends were trimmed by 0 bases and 3 bases, with 4 bases remaining between them. The length of the CDR3 is 14 residues. The CDR3 here is CASSLVLGANVLTF. CDR3 sequence (DNA): TGTGCCAGCAGCTTGGTTCTTGGGGCCAACGTCCTGACTTTC.

The chain couples TRBV9 to TRBJ1-6, with D possibly TRBD1 on 5 matching bases. Trimming took off 4 bases at V and 11 bases at J, with 19 bases between the two ends. The CDR3 spans 15 residues. Germline lookup yields CDR1 SGDLS and CDR2 YYNGEE. The CDR3 nucleotides read TGTGCCAGCAGCCAGGGTCCCTCCGCAATACCACCCCTCCACTTT. It is translated as CASSQGPSAIPPLHF.

The V gene is TRBV29-1, the J gene TRBJ1-2; TRBD1 is a possible D gene (6 bases). CDR3 length equals 12 residues. V gave up 4 bases and J gave up 6 bases, with 12 bases separating them. CDR1 and CDR2 from the germline V gene are SQVTM and ANQGSEA. The CDR3 DNA reads as TGCAGCGTTGGTCAGGGGCGGGATGGCTACACCTTC. Translation: CSVGQGRDGYTF.

The V and J genes are TRBV7-9 and TRBJ1-1; no definite D call. Germline CDR1 SEHNR, CDR2 FQNEAQ (reference sequence). The CDR3 consists of 14 residues. Trimming pared 1 base from V and 1 base from J, leaving 7 bases between. The CDR3 is CASSLDRANTEAFF. The CDR3 bases are TGTGCCAGCAGCTTAGATCGGGCGAACACTGAAGCTTTCTTT. Full variable domain (rest looked up from reference TRBV7-9 and TRBJ1-1): DTGVSQNPRHKITKRGQNVTFRCDPISEHNRLYWYRQTLGQGPEFLTYFQNEAQLEKSRLLSDRFSAERPKGSFSTLEIQRTEQGDSAMYLCASSLDRANTEAFFGQGTRLTVV.

This sequence joins TRBV27 and TRBJ2-7, with a tentative D call TRBD1 (6 bases). Germline V gene data show CDR1 as MNHEY and CDR2 as SMNVEV (reference sequence). Trimming removed 5 bases from V and 6 bases from J, with 17 bases in between. The CDR3 contains 14 residues. The CDR3 spells CASSVNRDTPEQYF. CDR3 DNA sequence: TGTGCCAGCAGTGTCAACCGGGACACCCCCGAGCAGTACTTC.

V usage is TRBV28 and J usage is TRBJ1-5; D unresolved. This CDR3 contains 15 residues. Trimming stripped 6 bases from V and 3 bases from J, with 15 bases between. Germline CDR1 reads MDHEN; CDR2 reads SYDVKM. The CDR3 DNA is TGTGCCAGCAGAGAGAAGAGACGGATCAATCAGCCCCAGCATTTT. Translated, it gives CASREKRRINQPQHF.

Only a few counts were recorded for this clone. The gene calls are TRBV6-5 and TRBJ1-6; D unclear. V was cut by 8 bases and J by 5 bases, with 13 bases left in between. The CDR3 consists of 14 residues. In germline, CDR1 is MNHEY, CDR2 SVGAGI. CDR3 in amino acids: CASSLSTDNSPLHF. The CDR3 DNA is TGTGCCAGCTCCCTATCGACGGATAATTCACCCCTCCACTTT.

The chain has TRBV18 and TRBJ2-1, with TRBD2 as a possible D gene (6 bases). Germline V CDR1 and CDR2: KGHSH, LQKENI. V lost 5 bases and J 5 bases, leaving 13 bases between the germline ends. The CDR3 covers 14 residues. The CDR3 here is CASSGLARDNEQFF. CDR3 in DNA: TGTGCCAGCTCAGGGCTAGCGCGGGACAATGAGCAGTTCTTC.

This clone is a singleton in its sample. In nucleotides, the CDR3 is TGTGCCAGCTCAAATTACAAAGGACAGGACTACGAGCAGTACTTC. Its translation: CASSNYKGQDYEQYF. V gene TRBV18 combines with J gene TRBJ2-7; 7 bases map to TRBD1. Germline CDR1 and CDR2: KGHSH and LQKENI. This CDR3 contains 15 residues. The V gene end was trimmed by 5 bases and the J gene end by 3 bases; junction bases not matched to a gene: 10.

The DNA of the CDR3 is TGTGCCAGCAGCGTGTCCAGCGGGAGGTCCGGGGAGCTGTTTTTT. Protein sequence: CASSVSSGRSGELFF. This chain connects TRBV9 to TRBJ2-2; 9 bases line up with TRBD2. Trimming cost V 2 bases and J 6 bases; bases outside gene matches: 5. CDR1 and CDR2 (germline): SGDLS, YYNGEE. The CDR3 length is 15 residues.

The rearrangement uses TRBV5-6 and TRBJ2-1; 7 nucleotides match TRBD1. The trim removed 0 bases at V and 0 bases at J, leaving 6 bases unmatched. The CDR3 is 17 amino acids. Germline CDR1 is SGHDT and CDR2 is YYEEEE. DNA of the CDR3: TGTGCCAGCAGCTTGGGACAGGGATTCTACTCCTACAATGAGCAGTTCTTC. Translating gives CASSLGQGFYSYNEQFF.

This rearrangement joins TRBV5-6 to TRBJ2-1, with a possible D match to TRBD2 (5 bases). Germline V CDR1 and CDR2: SGHDT, YYEEEE. This CDR3 contains 16 residues. V lost 4 bases, J lost 4 bases, and 18 bases lay in between. The CDR3, as DNA: TGTGCCAGCAGCCCCTCCACTAGAGGACTTTACAATGAGCAGTTCTTC. As protein: CASSPSTRGLYNEQFF.

The CDR3 nucleotides are TGCGCCAGCAGCTTGGGGCAGGGGGCAGCAGATACGCAGTATTTT. Encoded protein: CASSLGQGAADTQYF. This chain links TRBV5-1 with TRBJ2-3; 8 bases line up with TRBD1. The J segment lost 4 bases and the V segment lost 0 bases, leaving 4 bases of the junction unmatched. The length of the CDR3 is 15 residues. The germline V gene has CDR1 SGHRS and CDR2 YFSETQ.

This clone was observed at least ten times. The genes are TRBV19 and TRBJ2-3; a possible D gene is TRBD2 (5 bases). Trimming left V 7 bases short and J 1 base short, with 9 bases between. CDR1 is LNHDA, CDR2 SQIVND, per germline (reference sequence). CDR3 length: 13 residues. In DNA form, the CDR3 reads TGTGCCAGTAAGGTTAGCGGCACAGATACGCAGTATTTT. Amino acids: CASKVSGTDTQYF. Full variable domain (outside the CDR3, taken from reference TRBV19 and TRBJ2-3): DGGITQSPKYLFRKEGQNVTLSCEQNLNHDAMYWYRQDPGQGLRLIYYSQIVNDFQKGDIAEGYSVSREKKESFPLTVTSAQKNPTAFYLCASKVSGTDTQYFGPGTRLTVL.

The J gene is TRBJ2-3, the V gene TRBV6-1; D is unresolved. Germline CDR1 reads MNHNS; CDR2 reads SASEGT. The germline V and J ends were trimmed by 2 bases and 1 base, with 7 bases remaining between them. The CDR3 loop spans 14 amino acids. The CDR3 region is CASSELWGTDTQYF. CDR3 coding DNA: TGTGCCAGCAGTGAACTCTGGGGCACAGATACGCAGTATTTT.